This is a list of T cell receptor beta chains from one sample in a study of T-cell memory formation after mild COVID-19. Each CDR3 protein gets one entry after TCRdb re-called the 5' RACE reads with MiXCR. The table includes approximately 150,000 distinct CDR3 sequences, 5.5% to 7% detected once. Specimen: PBMCs or a T cell subset sorted from them (not recorded which). Receptors were obtained from an adult woman who had mild COVID-19 (a few samples of this study predate the infection). Cell type and time point are not known. CDR3s include the opening cysteine and the closing phenylalanine or tryptophan. The D gene is left open where the match is weak. Clone sizes are given selectively: once, few, many, or a class where the clone is expanded.

abundance,j_gene,d_gene,v_gene,len,CDR3aa,CDR3nt
few,TRBJ1-5,NA,TRBV7-8,14,CASSFPGPDQPQHF,TGTGCCAGCAGCTTCCCAGGACCCGATCAGCCCCAGCATTTT
few,TRBJ2-2,NA,TRBV5-1,14,CASSSGTPTGELFF,TGCGCCAGCAGCTCCGGGACACCCACCGGGGAGCTGTTTTTT
many,TRBJ2-3,NA,TRBV7-2,16,CASSLRATTSTDTQYF,TGTGCCAGCAGCTTAAGGGCCACGACGAGCACAGATACGCAGTATTTT
many,TRBJ2-7,TRBD1,TRBV10-3,14,CAISPQGYPYEQYF,TGTGCCATCAGTCCACAGGGGTACCCCTACGAGCAGTACTTC
NA,TRBJ1-1,TRBD1,TRBV5-6,15,CASSLDQGAWTEAFF,TGTGCCAGCAGCTTGGATCAGGGGGCATGGACTGAAGCTTTCTTT
NA,TRBJ2-3,TRBD2,TRBV4-1,14,CAAGLAGRTDTQYF,TGCGCCGCAGGACTAGCGGGGCGCACAGATACGCAGTATTTT
many,TRBJ2-1,TRBD1,TRBV20-1,13,CSVEQGAEAEQFF,TGCAGTGTCGAACAGGGGGCGGAGGCTGAGCAGTTCTTC
many,TRBJ1-1,NA,TRBV5-1,14,CASSLLWEDTEAFF,TGCGCCAGCAGCTTGTTATGGGAGGACACTGAAGCTTTCTTT
many,TRBJ1-6,NA,TRBV12-3/TRBV12-4,13,CASSMTRRMALHF,TGTGCCAGCAGTATGACACGTCGTATGGCCCTCCACTTT
many,TRBJ2-7,NA,TRBV10-3,14,CAISATGSAYEQYF,TGTGCCATCAGTGCGACGGGATCCGCCTACGAGCAGTACTTC
few,TRBJ2-7,NA,TRBV12-3/TRBV12-4,15,CASSLRAGYAYEQYF,TGTGCCAGCAGTTTAAGGGCAGGGTACGCCTACGAGCAGTACTTC
NA,TRBJ1-1,NA,TRBV2,12,CASSNTNTEAFF,TGTGCCAGCAGTAACACGAACACTGAAGCTTTCTTT
NA,TRBJ2-1,NA,TRBV29-1,14,CSAKGLATYNEQFF,TGCAGCGCCAAGGGGCTAGCGACTTACAATGAGCAGTTCTTC
NA,TRBJ1-1,TRBD1,TRBV3-1,15,CASSLGTGMNTEAFF,TGTGCCAGCAGCCTGGGGACAGGGATGAACACTGAAGCTTTCTTT
NA,TRBJ2-2,NA,TRBV12-3/TRBV12-4,16,CASRPGASWRAGELFF,TGTGCCAGCAGGCCCGGGGCTAGCTGGAGGGCCGGGGAGCTGTTTTTT
many,TRBJ2-3,NA,TRBV7-9,19,CASSMTPTLQGTQADTQYF,TGTGCCAGCAGCATGACCCCGACTCTCCAAGGAACACAGGCAGATACGCAGTATTTT
NA,TRBJ2-1,NA,TRBV11-2,12,CASSRRPHEQFF,TGTGCCAGCAGCCGCCGCCCCCATGAGCAGTTCTTC
few,TRBJ2-1,TRBD2,TRBV3-1,20,CASSHAGASGGRSSYNEQFF,TGTGCCAGCAGCCATGCCGGGGCTAGCGGGGGCCGCAGCTCCTACAATGAGCAGTTCTTC
many,TRBJ2-5,NA,TRBV3-1,12,CASSQVGKTQYF,TGTGCCAGCAGCCAAGTGGGTAAGACCCAGTACTTC
few,TRBJ2-2,TRBD1,TRBV12-3/TRBV12-4,15,CASSFLGQGSGELFF,TGTGCCAGCAGTTTCCTGGGACAGGGATCCGGGGAGCTGTTTTTT
many,TRBJ2-1,NA,TRBV11-3,15,CASSLGTRSYNEQFF,TGTGCCAGCAGCTTAGGTACCCGCTCCTACAATGAGCAGTTCTTC
few,TRBJ2-1,TRBD2,TRBV24-1,15,CATSDSSGSRNEQFF,TGTGCCACCAGTGATTCTAGCGGGAGTAGGAATGAGCAGTTCTTC
NA,TRBJ1-3,NA,TRBV6-5,16,CASSSIRGISGNTIYF,TGTGCCAGCAGCTCAATCCGAGGAATCTCTGGAAACACCATATATTTT
many,TRBJ2-6,NA,TRBV7-2,14,CASNPLSGANVLTF,TGTGCCAGCAACCCCCTCTCTGGGGCCAACGTCCTGACTTTC
few,TRBJ2-1,NA,TRBV7-2,16,CASSPFRASSYNEQFF,TGTGCCAGCAGCCCCTTTAGAGCCAGCTCCTACAATGAGCAGTTCTTC
few,TRBJ2-7,NA,TRBV12-3/TRBV12-4,13,CASSLIIGVEQYF,TGTGCCAGCAGTTTAATTATAGGGGTCGAGCAGTACTTC
many,TRBJ2-7,NA,TRBV7-2,12,CASSLDWNEQYF,TGTGCCAGCAGCTTAGATTGGAACGAGCAGTACTTC
few,TRBJ2-5,TRBD2,TRBV20-1,13,CINRLAGQETQYF,TGCATTAATAGACTAGCGGGGCAAGAGACCCAGTACTTC
many,TRBJ2-7,TRBD2,TRBV7-9,15,CASARAGGPPYEQYF,TGTGCCAGCGCGCGGGCGGGAGGGCCCCCCTACGAGCAGTACTTC